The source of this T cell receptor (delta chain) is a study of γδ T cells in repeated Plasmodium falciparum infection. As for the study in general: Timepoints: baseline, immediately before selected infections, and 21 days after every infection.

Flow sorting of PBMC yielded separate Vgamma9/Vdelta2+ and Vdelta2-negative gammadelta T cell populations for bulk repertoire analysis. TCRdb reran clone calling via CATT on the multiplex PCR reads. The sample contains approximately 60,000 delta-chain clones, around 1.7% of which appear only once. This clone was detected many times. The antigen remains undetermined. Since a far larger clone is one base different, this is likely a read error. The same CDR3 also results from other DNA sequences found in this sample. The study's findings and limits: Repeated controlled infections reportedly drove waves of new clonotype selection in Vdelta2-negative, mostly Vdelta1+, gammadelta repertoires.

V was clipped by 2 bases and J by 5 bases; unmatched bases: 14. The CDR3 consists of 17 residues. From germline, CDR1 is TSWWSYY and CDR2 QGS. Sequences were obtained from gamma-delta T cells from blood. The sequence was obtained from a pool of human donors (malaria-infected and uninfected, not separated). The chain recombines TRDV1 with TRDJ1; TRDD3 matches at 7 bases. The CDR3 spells CALGEYSLGYYRDKLIF. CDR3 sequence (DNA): TGTGCTCTTGGGGAATACAGTCTGGGATACTACCGGGATAAACTCATCTTT.